The next 12 T cell receptor beta chains were all read from a single sample in a study of shared clonotypes between healthy human individuals. Sequenced by immunoSEQ multiplex PCR; TCRdb stores in-frame clones only, minus some. The sample consists of roughly 1,800,000 clones, 85% to 95% of them appearing once. Naive CD8 cells lacked CD45RO and underwent positive selection for CCR7, leaving out terminally differentiated effector memory CD45RA+ cells. Input material: naive CD8+ T cells sorted from blood. The receptors here all came from a man between 18 and 35 years old in good health.

This chain uses TRBV30 with TRBJ2-2; D not resolved. V lost 3 bases and J 1 base, leaving 6 bases between the germline ends. Germline V gene lookup returns CDR1 GTSNPN and CDR2 SVGIG (reference sequence). The CDR3 extends over 13 amino acids. The CDR3: CAWRWGNTGELFF. The CDR3, as DNA: TGTGCCTGGAGATGGGGGAACACCGGGGAGCTGTTTTTT.

Worth noting for this clone: Different DNA sequences within this sample yield the same CDR3. The V gene is TRBV2, the J gene TRBJ1-4; no clear D gene. Germline CDR1 SNHLY, CDR2 FYNNEI. CDR3 size: 14 residues. The germline V and J ends were trimmed by 2 bases and 4 bases, with 8 bases remaining between them. This CDR3 reads CASSERGGNEKLFF. As DNA, the CDR3 is TGTGCCAGCAGTGAACGGGGAGGTAATGAAAAACTGTTTTTT.

The CDR3 sequence: CASSGVDEGSLSYEQYF. The CDR3 DNA follows: TGTGCCAGCAGTGGGGTGGATGAGGGATCCCTTTCCTACGAGCAGTACTTC. The chain joins TRBV2 to TRBJ2-7; possibly TRBD2 for D (5 bases). The germline V gene has CDR1 SNHLY and CDR2 FYNNEI. The CDR3 is made up of 17 amino acids. V was trimmed by 4 bases and J by 1 base, leaving 20 bases between them. The whole variable domain, remainder taken from reference TRBV2 and TRBJ2-7, is EPEVTQTPSHQVTQMGQEVILRCVPISNHLYFYWYRQILGQKVEFLVSFYNNEISEKSEIFDDQFSVERPDGSNFTLKIRSTKLEDSAMYFCASSGVDEGSLSYEQYFGPGTRLTVT.

The V call is TRBV6-5, the J call TRBJ1-1; 7 bases align to TRBD1. After removal of 10 bases from V and 0 bases from J, the junction contained 5 bases not matched to a gene. The CDR3 sequence is 13 residues long. Germline lookup yields CDR1 MNHEY and CDR2 SVGAGI. The CDR3 DNA reads TGTGCCACCACGGACAGGCTGAACACTGAAGCTTTCTTT. Translated, it gives CATTDRLNTEAFF.

The count of this clone is one. The same CDR3 is also encoded by other DNA sequences in this sample. The chain uses TRBV30 and TRBJ2-7; the D is unclear. The germline V gene encodes CDR1 GTSNPN and CDR2 SVGIG (reference sequence). Trimming shortened V by 2 bases and J by 1 base, and 6 bases separated the two germline ends. This CDR3 is built from 12 residues. For the CDR3, the DNA is TGTGCCTGGAGTCCCGGTTCCTACGAGCAGTACTTC. This sequence encodes CAWSPGSYEQYF.

The chain is built from TRBV5-6 and TRBJ1-5, with a tentative D call TRBD1 (5 bases). The germline gives CDR1 SGHDT, CDR2 YYEEEE. Trimming took 5 bases from V and 2 from J, leaving 14 bases between them. CDR3 length: 15 amino acids. CDR3 nucleotides: TGTGCCAGCAGTAAGGTGGGGGTCGGCAATCAGCCCCAGCATTTT. This codes for CASSKVGVGNQPQHF.

This chain links TRBV28 with TRBJ1-2; D is perhaps TRBD1 (5 bases). Deletions cut 1 base from V and 5 bases from J, with 11 bases between. The germline V gene has CDR1 MDHEN and CDR2 SYDVKM. The CDR3 runs 14 residues. The CDR3 DNA is TGTGCCAGCAGTTTATTGGAGGGGCGGTATGGCTACACCTTC. Its protein is CASSLLEGRYGYTF.

J is TRBJ2-7 and V is TRBV4-1; D not resolved. The CDR3 is 12 residues long. The V gene lost 4 bases and the J gene lost 3 bases, with 7 bases spanning the gap. The V gene's germline CDR1 is MGHRA and CDR2 YSYEKL. The CDR3 nucleotides are TGCGCCAGCAGCCCGAACCTCTACGAGCAGTACTTC. It specifies CASSPNLYEQYF.

This clone has just one count. This specimen includes other DNA sequences encoding the same CDR3. The rearrangement links TRBV4-2 to TRBJ2-6, with 8 bases identical to TRBD1. V lost 1 base and J lost 4; bases outside the gene matches: 6. The germline V gene has CDR1 LGHNA and CDR2 YNFKEQ. There are 17 residues in the CDR3. Written as DNA, the CDR3 is TGTGCCAGCAGCCAAGGGCAGGGGGCGGAGGGGGCCAACGTCCTGACTTTC. It yields the protein CASSQGQGAEGANVLTF.

This clone was found once. The same CDR3 arises from other DNA sequences in this sample as well. This rearrangement joins TRBV27 to TRBJ2-7; D may be TRBD1 or TRBD2 (7 bases each). The germline V gene encodes CDR1 MNHEY and CDR2 SMNVEV (reference sequence). The CDR3 sequence is 14 residues long. Trimming shortened V by 3 bases and J by 1 base, and 10 bases separated the two germline ends. In DNA form, the CDR3 reads TGTGCCAGCAGTTTCCAGGGGGGGTCCTACGAGCAGTACTTC. It translates to CASSFQGGSYEQYF.

This clone came up once. Other DNA sequences in the sample encode the same CDR3. V gene TRBV27 combines with J gene TRBJ2-2; D unresolved. V gave up 6 bases and J gave up 4 bases, with 9 bases separating them. This CDR3 has 13 amino acids. Germline-derived CDR1 and CDR2 are MNHEY and SMNVEV (reference sequence). CDR3 coding DNA: TGTGCCAGCAGCCTCGGCGGCACCGGGGAGCTGTTTTTT. Translated, it gives CASSLGGTGELFF.

The chain combines TRBV11-2 with TRBJ2-2, with D unresolved. The CDR3 consists of 11 residues. Germline assignment: CDR1 SGHAT and CDR2 FQNNGV. The ends were cut back, 6 bases at V and 4 bases at J, with 3 bases in the middle. CDR3 coding DNA: TGTGCCAGCAGTATCACCGGGGAGCTGTTTTTT. It yields the protein CASSITGELFF.